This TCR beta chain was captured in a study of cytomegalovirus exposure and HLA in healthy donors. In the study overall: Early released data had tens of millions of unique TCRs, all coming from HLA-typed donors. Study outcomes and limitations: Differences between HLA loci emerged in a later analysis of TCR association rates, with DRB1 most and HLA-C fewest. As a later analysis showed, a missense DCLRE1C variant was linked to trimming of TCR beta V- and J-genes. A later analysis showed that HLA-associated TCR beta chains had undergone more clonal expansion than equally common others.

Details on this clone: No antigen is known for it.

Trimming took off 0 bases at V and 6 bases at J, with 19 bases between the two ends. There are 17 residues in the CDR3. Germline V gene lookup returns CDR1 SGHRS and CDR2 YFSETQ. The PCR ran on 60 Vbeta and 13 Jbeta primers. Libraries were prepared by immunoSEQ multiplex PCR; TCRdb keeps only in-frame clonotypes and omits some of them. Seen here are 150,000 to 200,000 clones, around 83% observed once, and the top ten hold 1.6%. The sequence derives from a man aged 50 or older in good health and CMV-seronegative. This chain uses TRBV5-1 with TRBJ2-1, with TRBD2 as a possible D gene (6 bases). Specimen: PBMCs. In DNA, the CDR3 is TGCGCCAGCAGCTTGGATTATAAAATTCTCGGGGGCAATGAGCAGTTCTTC. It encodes CASSLDYKILGGNEQFF.